This T cell receptor (beta chain) was sequenced in a study of blood T cell repertoires in COVID-19. The repertoire was sequenced with immunoSEQ multiplex PCR; TCRdb's copy has only in-frame clones and lacks some. The sample lists approximately 150,000 clones, about nine tenths seen once, with around 0.91% in the top ten. The J segment lost 7 bases and the V segment lost 5 bases, leaving 9 bases of the junction unmatched. Germline values: CDR1 SGHNT, CDR2 YENEEA. This CDR3 is 14 amino acids long. This chain joins TRBV11-3 and TRBJ1-2; 8 bases align to TRBD1. The receptor comes from a woman between 50 and 59 years old with acute or convalescent COVID-19. Sequencing was carried out using peripheral blood. This CDR3 reads CASSLGQGRTGYTF. DNA of the CDR3: TGTGCCAGCAGCCTTGGACAGGGTCGTACTGGCTACACCTTC. Drawing the rest from reference TRBV11-3 and TRBJ1-2, the complete variable domain is EAGVVQSPRYKIIEKKQPVAFWCNPISGHNTLYWYLQNLGQGPELLIRYENEEAVDDSQLPKDRFSAERLKGVDSTLKIQPAELGDSAVYLCASSLGQGRTGYTFGSGTRLTVV.